The following is a T cell receptor (beta chain) sequence with its context. Its antigen is still unknown. The germline V gene encodes CDR1 MNHEY and CDR2 SVGAGI. The CDR3 has 14 amino acids. V was shortened by 5 bases and J by 1 base, with 9 bases between the two germline ends. The data were obtained in a study of OX40 agonist ivuxolimab in advanced cancers. Study at large: The treatment was a fully human IgG2 OX40 agonist, ivuxolimab. Those treated in dose escalation had hepatocellular carcinoma, melanoma, renal cell cancer or head and neck cancer. At 0.01 to 10 mg/kg, ivuxolimab was administered intravenously to patients every 2 weeks.

Profiling relied on immunoSEQ multiplex PCR, and the TCRdb table lists in-frame clones only, not all of them. The sample has just over 95,000 clones, 70% to 90% seen once. Study-wide findings and caveats: Normalized expansion of T-cell clones was also low for some nonresponders.

The input for sequencing was CD4+ or CD8+ T cells sorted from blood, taken in a trial of the OX40 agonist ivuxolimab. The chain carries TRBV6-5 and TRBJ1-5; weak D call: TRBD1 (6 bases). The sequence derives from an adult with an advanced solid tumor such as melanoma, head and neck, liver or kidney cancer. The CDR3 spells CASSLGQSNQPQHF. CDR3 DNA: TGTGCCAGCAGTCTCGGACAGAGCAATCAGCCCCAGCATTTT.